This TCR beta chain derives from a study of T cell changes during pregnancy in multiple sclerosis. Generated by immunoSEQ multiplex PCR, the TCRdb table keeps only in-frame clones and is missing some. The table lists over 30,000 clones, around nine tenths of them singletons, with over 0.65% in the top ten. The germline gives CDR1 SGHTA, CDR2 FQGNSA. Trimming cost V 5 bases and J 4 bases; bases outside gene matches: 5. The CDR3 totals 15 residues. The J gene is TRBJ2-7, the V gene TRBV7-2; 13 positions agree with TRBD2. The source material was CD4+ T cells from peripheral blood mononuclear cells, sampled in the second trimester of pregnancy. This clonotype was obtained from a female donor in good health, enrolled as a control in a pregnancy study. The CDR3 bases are TGTGCCAGCAGCCCACGGACTAGCGGGGGTTACGAGCAGTACTTC. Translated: CASSPRTSGGYEQYF.